This TCR beta chain was identified during a study of blood T cell repertoires in COVID-19. In the study overall: T cells, B-cell-depleted T cells, or PBMCs supplied cDNA or gDNA.

Germline CDR1 and CDR2: MNHEY and SVGAGI. Unmatched junction bases numbered 13, after V lost 7 bases and J lost 8 bases. This CDR3 comprises 14 residues. As originally analysed: Nucleated cell number was recorded as an estimate derived from reference gene primer amplification. Sequencing was performed with immunoSEQ multiplex PCR; in TCRdb, only in-frame clones are kept and a portion is missing. For V, J and clone size, that table is used; D and trimming come from the DNA. The sample includes around 270,000 clones, roughly 88% of them seen just once. Patients at the Seattle site were enrolled during active infection and followed longitudinally.

The V call is TRBV6-5, the J call TRBJ1-2; 7 nucleotides line up with TRBD1. The receptor comes from a human donor with COVID-19, enrolled during active disease. The donor label of this sample is uncertain. Sequencing used peripheral blood. In DNA form, the CDR3 reads TGTGCCAGCAAGGAGGGCACAGGGGCTAACGGCTACACCTTC. It codes for CASKEGTGANGYTF.